The 21 T cell receptor beta chains presented below share a single source sample, sequenced in a study of CD8 T cells in ankylosing spondylitis. TCRdb used MiXCR to reprocess the 5' RACE reads, holding one entry per CDR3 protein. Of about 160,000 distinct CDR3 sequences listed, approximately 10% are singletons. The sample consisted of blood, either unsorted or a sorted T cell fraction (not recorded which). The receptors were sampled from a female donor with ankylosing spondylitis or in good health (not recorded which).

The V gene is TRBV10-3, the J gene TRBJ2-7; D is possibly TRBD1 or TRBD2 (6 bases each). The V end was cut by 2 bases, the J end by 3 bases, with 8 bases between. Germline lookup yields CDR1 ENHRY and CDR2 SYGVKD. This CDR3 contains 13 residues. The CDR3 bases are TGTGCCATCAGTGAGGAGGGGGGCTACGAGCAGTACTTC. Translating gives CAISEEGGYEQYF.

Of note for this clonotype: A junction boundary mismatches the germline segment, possibly from a read error. The rearrangement joins TRBV5-5 to TRBJ2-1; TRBD2 agrees at 8 bases. This CDR3 has 13 amino acids. The V gene's germline CDR1 is SGHKS and CDR2 YYEKEE (reference sequence). The CDR3 coding sequence is TGTGCCAGGAGCTCCAGCGGGAGACATGAGCAGTTCTTC. Translated: CARSSSGRHEQFF.

This clonotype was counted ten times or more. V gene TRBV28 combines with J gene TRBJ2-7; possibly TRBD1 for D (5 bases). Trimming removed 2 bases from V and 4 bases from J, with 9 bases in between. The germline V gene has CDR1 MDHEN and CDR2 SYDVKM. The CDR3 length is 13 residues. CDR3 bases: TGTGCCAGCAGTTTACTCAGGGAATACGAGCAGTACTTC. Protein product: CASSLLREYEQYF.

This clonotype was seen many times. The chain couples TRBV4-3 to TRBJ2-1, with 7 bases lining up with TRBD2. The CDR3 covers 13 residues. Germline CDR1 reads LGHNA; CDR2 reads YSLEER. V shed 0 bases and J 9 bases; nucleotides not matched to a gene: 2. The CDR3 here is CASSQDGRAEQFF. The CDR3, as DNA: TGCGCCAGCAGCCAAGATGGGAGGGCTGAGCAGTTCTTC.

This sequence joins TRBV20-1 and TRBJ2-1; unclear D gene. The V gene's germline CDR1 is DFQATT and CDR2 SNEGSKA (reference sequence). The V end lost 5 bases, the J end lost 8 bases, and 10 bases lay between the germline ends. The CDR3 spans 11 residues. The CDR3, as DNA: TGCAGTGCTCTGAGGTCAGATGAGCAGTTCTTC. It is translated as CSALRSDEQFF.

In this sample, this clonotype turned up many times. The CDR3 reads CASSPGTSYNEQFF. The DNA of the CDR3 is TGCGCCAGCAGCCCCGGGACTAGCTACAATGAGCAGTTCTTC. The chain carries TRBV5-1 and TRBJ2-1, with 8 bases that match TRBD2. The V gene's germline CDR1 is SGHRS and CDR2 YFSETQ. There are 14 residues in the CDR3. With V trimmed by 4 bases and J by 3 bases, 3 bases remained unmatched.

Concerning this clonotype: One end of the junction is discordant with germline, which a read error may explain. This rearrangement joins TRBV25-1 to TRBJ2-1; 12 nucleotides agree with TRBD2. The germline V gene encodes CDR1 MGHDK and CDR2 SYGVNS. This CDR3 spans 14 amino acids. The CDR3 DNA is TGTGCCAGTCTTGGGACTAGCGGGTACAATAAGCAGTTCTTC. This translates into CASLGTSGYNKQFF. The whole variable domain, filled in from reference TRBV25-1 and TRBJ2-1, reads EADIYQTPRYLVIGTGKKITLECSQTMGHDKMYWYQQDPGMELHLIHYSYGVNSTEKGDLSSESTVSRIRTEHFPLTLESARPSHTSQYLCASLGTSGYNKQFFGPGTRLTVL.

This clonotype has a handful of counts. The CDR3 region is CASSYRDRGDTQYF. CDR3 DNA sequence: TGTGCCAGCAGTTACCGGGACAGGGGGGATACGCAGTATTTT. The V gene is TRBV6-5, the J gene TRBJ2-3; TRBD1 matches at 11 bases. V was pared by 2 bases and J by 6 bases, with 1 base of the junction left unmatched. The CDR3 contains 14 residues. Germline lookup yields CDR1 MNHEY and CDR2 SVGAGI.

This clonotype occurred many times. The genes are TRBV5-6 and TRBJ2-1; TRBD2 matches 11 bases. Per the germline V gene, CDR1 is SGHDT and CDR2 is YYEEEE. This CDR3 is 15 amino acids long. V trimming: 4 bases; J trimming: 10 bases; junction bases outside the gene matches: 10. This CDR3 reads CASSHPGLADMEQFF. The CDR3 DNA reads as TGTGCCAGCAGCCACCCGGGACTAGCGGACATGGAGCAGTTCTTC.

This clonotype was found a few times. This rearrangement joins TRBV27 to TRBJ2-7, with D unresolved. The CDR3 runs to 14 residues. V lost 6 bases and J 2 bases, leaving 14 bases between the germline ends. Germline CDR1 reads MNHEY; CDR2 reads SMNVEV (reference sequence). The CDR3 DNA reads as TGTGCCAGCAGCCCCGGGCAGGCTGCCTACGAGCAGTACTTC. Protein product: CASSPGQAAYEQYF.

The chain combines TRBV5-4 with TRBJ1-5, with 10 bases matching TRBD1. With 0 bases clipped from V and 0 bases from J, the junction kept 9 bases outside the gene matches. The CDR3 contains 19 residues. Germline assignment: CDR1 SGHNT and CDR2 YYREEE (reference sequence). The CDR3 DNA reads TGTGCCAGCAGCTTGGGAGCGACAGGGGGCCTATATAGCAATCAGCCCCAGCATTTT. Residues: CASSLGATGGLYSNQPQHF.

The gene calls are TRBV5-7 and TRBJ1-2; the D is unclear. TRBV5-7 is filed as an ORF, its function uncertain. There are 14 residues in the CDR3. Between the trimmed V and J ends, which lost 9 bases and 2 bases, there was a span of 17 bases. In DNA form, the CDR3 reads TGTGCCATGAGCTTCAGGCTCCTCAACTATGGCTACACCTTC. Amino acids: CAMSFRLLNYGYTF.

This clonotype was detected a few times. The chain links TRBV19 to TRBJ2-1; TRBD1 agrees at 11 bases. The CDR3 runs to 15 residues. Per germline, CDR1 LNHDA and CDR2 SQIVND (reference sequence). The J segment lost 10 bases and the V segment lost 6 bases, leaving 11 bases of the junction unmatched. The CDR3 DNA reads as TGTGCCAGTAGCTCCACAGGACAGGGGGCAGGGGAGCAGTTCTTC. Its protein product is CASSSTGQGAGEQFF.

The gene calls are TRBV6-5 and TRBJ1-2, with 11 positions matching TRBD1. CDR1 is MNHEY, CDR2 SVGAGI, per germline. V shed 2 bases and J 6 bases; nucleotides not matched to a gene: 2. This CDR3 has 14 residues. The DNA of the CDR3 is TGTGCCAGCAGTTACACGGACAGGGGGCATGGCTACACCTTC. Amino acids: CASSYTDRGHGYTF.

This clonotype was detected only a few times. The chain combines TRBV20-1 with TRBJ2-7, with D uncertain. Per germline, CDR1 DFQATT and CDR2 SNEGSKA (reference sequence). The CDR3 runs to 14 residues. Between the trimmed V and J ends, which lost 0 bases and 3 bases, there was a span of 12 bases. The CDR3 spells CSARDQRLYYEQYF. CDR3 coding DNA: TGCAGTGCTAGAGATCAGAGACTCTACTACGAGCAGTACTTC.

This clonotype was seen ten or more times. The J gene is TRBJ2-3, the V gene TRBV12-3 or TRBV12-4, with D possibly matching TRBD2 (6 bases). There are 15 residues in the CDR3. V dropped 5 bases and J dropped 6 bases, with 18 bases sitting between them. The CDR3 is CASSPTPTGEDTQYF. In DNA, the CDR3 is TGTGCCAGCAGTCCAACCCCCACGGGAGAGGATACGCAGTATTTT.

This clonotype has only a few counts. V usage is TRBV12-3 or TRBV12-4 and J usage is TRBJ2-1; TRBD2 aligns across 7 bases. J lost 6 bases, V lost 5 bases, and 4 bases had no gene match. The length of the CDR3 is 13 residues. Here the CDR3 reads CASSRAGINEQFF. The CDR3 DNA reads as TGTGCCAGCAGTAGAGCGGGGATCAATGAGCAGTTCTTC.

J is TRBJ1-2 and V is TRBV20-1; no reliable D call. Per germline, CDR1 DFQATT and CDR2 SNEGSKA (reference sequence). The CDR3 length is 13 residues. The V gene lost 5 bases and the J gene lost 0 bases, with 10 bases spanning the gap. This chain's CDR3 is CSAPRLTNYGYTF. DNA for the CDR3: TGCAGTGCTCCCCGCTTGACTAACTATGGCTACACCTTC.

In its sample, this clonotype was seen many times. The chain joins TRBV18 to TRBJ2-1; D unclear. The CDR3 runs to 13 residues. The V gene's germline CDR1 is KGHSH and CDR2 LQKENI. V was trimmed by 3 bases and J by 8 bases, leaving 11 bases between them. The CDR3 DNA reads as TGTGCCAGCTCACCTAATACGTTGGATGAGCAGTTCTTC. It specifies CASSPNTLDEQFF.

This clonotype was counted at least ten times. The gene calls are TRBV5-5 and TRBJ2-7; 8 positions match TRBD1. V lost 5 bases and J lost 6; bases outside the gene matches: 4. CDR3 length: 12 residues. Germline CDR1 and CDR2: SGHKS and YYEKEE (reference sequence). The CDR3 reads CASSQTGAEQYF. In DNA, the CDR3 is TGTGCCAGCAGTCAGACAGGGGCCGAGCAGTACTTC.

The V and J genes are TRBV28 and TRBJ1-2, with D tentatively TRBD1 (5 bases). V lost 5 bases, J lost 5 bases, and 24 bases lay in between. CDR3 size: 17 residues. Germline V gives CDR1 MDHEN, CDR2 SYDVKM. This CDR3 reads CASSTIRDRGKEYGYTF. CDR3 bases: TGTGCCAGCAGTACAATCCGGGACCGTGGAAAGGAATATGGCTACACCTTC.